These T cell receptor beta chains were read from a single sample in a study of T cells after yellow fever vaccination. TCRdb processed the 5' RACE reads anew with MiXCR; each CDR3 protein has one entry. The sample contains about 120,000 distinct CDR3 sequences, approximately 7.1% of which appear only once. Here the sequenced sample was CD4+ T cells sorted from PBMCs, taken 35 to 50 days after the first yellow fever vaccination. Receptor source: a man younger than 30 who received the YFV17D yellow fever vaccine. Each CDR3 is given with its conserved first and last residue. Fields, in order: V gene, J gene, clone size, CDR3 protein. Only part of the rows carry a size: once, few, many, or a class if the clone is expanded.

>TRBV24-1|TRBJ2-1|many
CATSTTPGQGVSYEQFF
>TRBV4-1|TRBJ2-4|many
CASSQPRTRKNIQYF
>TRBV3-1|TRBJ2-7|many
CASSQGEYEQYF
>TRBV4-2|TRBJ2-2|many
CASSQESRMGSGELFF
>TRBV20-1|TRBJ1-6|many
CSAPGGLDSYPLHF
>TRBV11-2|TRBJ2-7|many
CASSPRAGTYEQYF
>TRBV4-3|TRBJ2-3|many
CASSQIAGGSTDTQYF
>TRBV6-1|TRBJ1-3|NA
CASRTTGTVYSGNTIYF
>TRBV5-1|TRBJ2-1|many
CASSAPDRPTGEQFF
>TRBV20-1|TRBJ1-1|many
CSARIWTHNTEAFF